Given below is one TCR beta chain in context. Profiled with immunoSEQ multiplex PCR; TCRdb holds only in-frame clones, not every one. Among 190,000 or so clones listed, around 90% were seen once. This CDR3 is 14 amino acids long. The germline gives CDR1 SGHAT, CDR2 FQNNGV. The junction had 6 bases not matched to a gene; V was cut back by 2 bases and J by 9 bases. This sample is part of a study of blood T cell repertoires in COVID-19. Study details: In each case, the material was cDNA or gDNA derived from T cells, B-cell-depleted T cells, or PBMCs.

The chain employs TRBV11-2 and TRBJ2-1; 8 nucleotides agree with TRBD1. This receptor was taken from a man aged 18 to 29 with acute COVID-19. The specimen sequenced was PBMCs or T cells enriched from blood (not recorded which). The chain's CDR3 is CASSLSRGQIEQFF. The CDR3 DNA reads as TGTGCCAGCAGCTTATCCAGGGGGCAAATTGAGCAGTTCTTC.